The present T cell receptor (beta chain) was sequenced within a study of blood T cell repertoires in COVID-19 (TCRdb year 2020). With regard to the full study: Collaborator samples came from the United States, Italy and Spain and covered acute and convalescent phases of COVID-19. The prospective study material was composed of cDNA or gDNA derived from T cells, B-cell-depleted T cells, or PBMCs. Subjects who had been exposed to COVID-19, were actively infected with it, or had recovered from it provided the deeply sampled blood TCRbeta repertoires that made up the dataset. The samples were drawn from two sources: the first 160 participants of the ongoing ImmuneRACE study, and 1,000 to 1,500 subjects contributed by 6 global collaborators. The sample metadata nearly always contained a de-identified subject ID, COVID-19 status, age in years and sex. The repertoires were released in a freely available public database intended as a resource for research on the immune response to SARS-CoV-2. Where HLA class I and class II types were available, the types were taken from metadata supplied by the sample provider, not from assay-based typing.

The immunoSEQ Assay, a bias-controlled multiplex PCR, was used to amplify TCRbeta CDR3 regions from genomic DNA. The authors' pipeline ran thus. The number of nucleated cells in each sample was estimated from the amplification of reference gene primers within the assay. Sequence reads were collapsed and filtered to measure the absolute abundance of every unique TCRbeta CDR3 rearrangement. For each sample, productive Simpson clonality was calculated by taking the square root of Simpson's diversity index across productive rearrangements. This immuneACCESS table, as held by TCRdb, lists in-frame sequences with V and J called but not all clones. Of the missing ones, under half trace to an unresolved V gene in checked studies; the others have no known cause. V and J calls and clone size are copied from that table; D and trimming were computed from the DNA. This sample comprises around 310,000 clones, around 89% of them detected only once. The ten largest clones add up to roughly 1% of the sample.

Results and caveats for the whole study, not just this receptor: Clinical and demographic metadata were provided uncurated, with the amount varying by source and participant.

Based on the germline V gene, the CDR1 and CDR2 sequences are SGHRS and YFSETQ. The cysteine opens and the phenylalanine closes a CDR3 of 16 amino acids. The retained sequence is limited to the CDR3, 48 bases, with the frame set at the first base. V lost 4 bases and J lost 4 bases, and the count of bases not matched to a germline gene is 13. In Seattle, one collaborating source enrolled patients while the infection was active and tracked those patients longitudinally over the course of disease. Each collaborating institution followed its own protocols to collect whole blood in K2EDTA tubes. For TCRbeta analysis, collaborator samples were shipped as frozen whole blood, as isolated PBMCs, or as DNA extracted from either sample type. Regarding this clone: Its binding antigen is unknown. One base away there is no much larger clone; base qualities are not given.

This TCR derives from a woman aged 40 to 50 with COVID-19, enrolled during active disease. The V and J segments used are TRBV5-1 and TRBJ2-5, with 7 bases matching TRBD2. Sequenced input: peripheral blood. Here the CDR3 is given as CASSDQTTSFPETQYF. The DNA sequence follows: TGCGCCAGCAGCGACCAAACGACTAGCTTTCCAGAGACCCAGTACTTC.